Described below is a single TCR beta chain sequence and its context. The CDR3 loop spans 15 amino acids. The germline CDR1 and CDR2 sequences are SGHVS and FNYEAQ. V lost 5 bases and J 1 base, leaving 14 bases between the germline ends. The data are from a study of blood T cell repertoires in COVID-19. About the research overall: Spain, Italy and the United States supplied samples that represented acute and convalescent COVID-19. From T cells, B-cell-depleted T cells, or PBMCs came the material, which was cDNA or gDNA.

Authors' processing steps: Counts of nucleated cells, estimated from reference gene primer amplification, were obtained. Clones were sequenced by immunoSEQ multiplex PCR, and TCRdb holds only the in-frame ones, with some missing. V, J and clone size reflect that table, while D and trimming were determined from the DNA. The sample consists of some 270,000 clones, roughly 89% of them appearing once. Sequencing was performed on peripheral blood. The gene calls are TRBV7-6 and TRBJ1-1, with D perhaps matching TRBD1 (5 bases). This TCR was sampled from a woman in her 40s who had recovered from COVID-19. DNA for the CDR3: TGTGCCAGCAGCACCAGGGAGGGCCGGAACACTGAAGCTTTCTTT. Its translation is CASSTREGRNTEAFF.